This TCR beta chain is from a study of blood T cells in healthy people across ages (dated by TCRdb to between 2015 and 2017). About the investigation overall: In model experiments, roughly one uniquely barcoded TCR beta cDNA molecule per two T cells was captured by template switching. Using deep sequencing normalized with unique cDNA molecular identifiers, the study measured how TCR beta repertoire diversity changes with age. Donors were grouped into four age groups: young (average approximately 15 years), middle-aged (39), aged (around 60) and long-lived (around 82). For two donors (one aged 18 to 30 and one aged 80 or older), the study analyzed two additional independent replicas of 1 million unique cDNA reads from the same blood draw.

Notes on this clonotype: The specificity of this receptor is unknown. Base quality data are lacking; no much larger clone is found one base away.

What the authors observed across the whole study: Observed TCR beta diversity per million T cells fell roughly linearly with age, and a significant reduction was already apparent by age around 36. The percentage of naive T cells measured by flow cytometry correlated strongly with observed TCR beta diversity. Compared with the aged group, the long-lived group had more naive CD4+ T cells, fewer expanded clones and increased TCR diversity, a pattern suggesting age selection. Estimates of total diversity based on one million sequenced T cells were considered lower bounds and underestimates. Donor CMV infection status was unknown, potentially confounding age-related changes in expanded clonotypes. Since profiling was done on bulk unsorted PBMCs, naive and antigen-experienced compartments could not be conclusively compared.

Libraries were built with 5' RACE. Sequencing was carried out with an Illumina HiSeq 2500. A second PCR of roughly 7 to 11 cycles was performed with a sample-barcoded 5' primer and a J-beta primer mix. A template-switch 5' adaptor carrying 12 random nucleotides introduced a unique molecular identifier onto each TCR beta cDNA molecule. Each sample yielded at least 2.5 million CDR3-containing paired-end reads. All of the RNA was converted into first-strand cDNA using the Mint cDNA synthesis kit, with a TRBC-specific oligonucleotide serving as the primer. Following uracil-DNA glycosylase treatment, a first 18-cycle PCR with universal primers M1SS and BC2_uni_R was performed on all cDNA. In the original analysis: Each sample was normalized by randomly selecting 1 million high-quality reads, each carrying a distinct molecular identifier. Reads sharing molecular identifiers were discarded rather than binned into consensus sequences. CDR3 identification, clonotype clustering and error correction used MiTCR with a Q25 quality threshold and the strictest error-elimination algorithm. A nonparametric unseen species model with Euler transformation was used to estimate lower-bound total TCR beta diversity. TCRdb itself trimmed the public reads at Q25 with fastp, ran MiXCR and retained productive beta chains. Each record represents a unique CDR3 protein, reported with the most common genes and DNA among its rows. The V and J calls shown here were made by TCRdb, not taken from the authors' results. This sample lists about 780,000 distinct CDR3 sequences; about 26% were detected once. 3% of the sample belongs to the ten largest clones.

The 35 to 40 donors, aged 6 to 90 years, were systemically healthy Caucasian individuals from Russia. Each donor gave approximately 9.3 milliliters of peripheral blood, collected into EDTA-treated Vacutainer tubes. Ficoll-Paque density-gradient centrifugation was used to isolate PBMCs, with at least 7 million per sample. Trizol reagent was used to extract total RNA from the PBMCs, yielding at least 6 micrograms per sample. For every donor, flow cytometry on a PBMC aliquot measured the percentage of naive CD45RAhigh/CD27high T cells. These data also featured in a second study, about T cells of mothers and their children. That second report states: Donors were nine systemically healthy Caucasian individuals: three mothers and their six children. cDNA synthesis consumed the entire amount of extracted RNA, loaded at around 1.5 ug RNA in each 15 ul reaction. Sample barcodes and 2-4 random nucleotides were added via the M1S primer in the second PCR. Each mother yielded over 9.5 million TCR beta CDR3 reads and each child roughly 3 million reads. In both related and unrelated pairs, thymic selection shapes the output of TCR recombination in a similar way, with inherited differences having only a minor effect. Related mother-child pairs always showed normalized repertoire overlap that was slightly higher than in unrelated mother-child pairs, though the difference was never significant. With a sensitivity of roughly 93 clones per million clonotypes, no persistent microchimeric T cell clones were detected. Deep NGS was used in the study to compare the TCR beta repertoires of mothers and children and to look for features that separate related mother-child pairs from unrelated individuals. On average, the children were approximately 11 +/- 4 years old, while the mothers were around 40 +/- 4 years old. Libraries were sequenced on Illumina HiSeq 2000 with 100+100 nt paired-end reads after adapter ligation with NEBNext reagents. To prevent cross-contamination, the mother and child libraries were prepared a month apart and were sequenced in separate runs. For each donor, somewhere between 500,000 and 2,000,000 distinct TCR beta clonotypes were identified. Naive TCR beta clonotypes were estimated from low-frequency clonotypes matched to each donor's FACS-determined naive share, without sorting.

What was sequenced was blood. This TCR came from a boy between 10 and 17 years old in good health.

The sequenced DNA: TGTGCCAGCAGCCAAGATAGCGGGGGCGGAGAGACCCAGTACTTC. It translates as CASSQDSGGGETQYF. Rearrangement joined TRBV14 to TRBJ2-5; 9 junctional bases match TRBD2. Its CDR3 holds 15 amino acids, cysteine through phenylalanine. The sequence is cut down to CDR3 DNA, 45 bases in frame from base 1. The germline V end is reduced by 0 bases and the J end by 4 bases; junction bases left unmatched: 3. From the germline V gene, CDR1 is SGHDN and CDR2 is FVKESK.